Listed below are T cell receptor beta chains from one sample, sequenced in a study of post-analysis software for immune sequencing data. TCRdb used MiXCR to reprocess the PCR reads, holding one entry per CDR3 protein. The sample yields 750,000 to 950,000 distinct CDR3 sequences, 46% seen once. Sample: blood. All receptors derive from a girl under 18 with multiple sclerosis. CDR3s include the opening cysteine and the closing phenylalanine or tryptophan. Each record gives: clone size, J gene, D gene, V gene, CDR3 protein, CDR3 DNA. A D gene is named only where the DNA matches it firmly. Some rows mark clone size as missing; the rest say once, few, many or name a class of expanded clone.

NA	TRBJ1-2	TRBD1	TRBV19	CASLWTGGYGYTF	TGTGCCAGTCTCTGGACAGGGGGCTATGGCTACACCTTC
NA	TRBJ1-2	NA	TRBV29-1	CSVEMAADLYGYTF	TGCAGCGTTGAAATGGCGGCAGATCTCTATGGCTACACCTTC
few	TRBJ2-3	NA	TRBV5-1	CASSRFSGLTDTQYF	TGCGCCAGCAGCCGCTTTTCAGGGCTAACAGATACGCAGTATTTT
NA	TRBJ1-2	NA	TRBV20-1	CSGAGEYGYTF	TGCAGTGGGGCGGGGGAGTATGGCTACACCTTC
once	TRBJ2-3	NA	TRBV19	CASADSGGPGDTQYF	TGTGCCAGTGCCGACTCGGGGGGCCCGGGGGATACGCAGTATTTT
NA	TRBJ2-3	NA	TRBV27	CASSWVVTDTQYF	TGTGCCAGCAGTTGGGTCGTTACAGATACGCAGTATTTT
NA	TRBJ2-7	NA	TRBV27	CASGLTGTQYEQYF	TGTGCCAGCGGGCTGACCGGGACCCAATACGAGCAGTACTTC
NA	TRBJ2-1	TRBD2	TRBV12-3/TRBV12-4	CASSLVGTSSPNEQFF	TGTGCCAGCAGTTTAGTCGGGACTAGTTCCCCCAATGAGCAGTTCTTC
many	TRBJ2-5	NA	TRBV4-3	CASSPQVRGEGETQYF	TGCGCCAGCAGCCCCCAGGTGCGGGGAGAAGGAGAGACCCAGTACTTC
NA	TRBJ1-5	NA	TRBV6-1	CASSLGGAEDQPQHF	TGTGCCAGCAGTCTGGGGGGCGCAGAAGATCAGCCCCAGCATTTT
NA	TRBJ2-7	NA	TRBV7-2	CASSLVVRSSYEQYF	TGTGCCAGCAGCTTAGTAGTTCGTAGCTCCTACGAGCAGTACTTC
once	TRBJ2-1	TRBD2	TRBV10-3	CAISEYRGLALRGEQFF	TGTGCCATCAGTGAGTATCGGGGACTAGCGCTGAGAGGTGAGCAGTTCTTC
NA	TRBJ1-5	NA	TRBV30	CAWSVGGSNQPQHF	TGTGCCTGGAGTGTAGGGGGTAGCAATCAGCCCCAGCATTTT
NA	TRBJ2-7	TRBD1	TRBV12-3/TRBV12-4	CASSSGGQGGEQYF	TGTGCCAGCAGTTCCGGGGGACAGGGCGGCGAGCAGTACTTC
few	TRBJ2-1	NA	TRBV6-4	CATPGVPGGEQFF	TGTGCCACCCCGGGAGTCCCCGGGGGTGAGCAGTTCTTC
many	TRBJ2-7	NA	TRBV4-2	CASSQGSAYEQYF	TGTGCCAGCAGCCAAGGTTCAGCCTACGAGCAGTACTTC
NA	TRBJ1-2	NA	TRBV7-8	CASSEQGLAYGYTF	TGTGCCAGCAGCGAACAGGGTTTAGCCTATGGCTACACCTTC
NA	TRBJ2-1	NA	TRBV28	CASCYPGGADNEQFF	TGTGCCAGCTGCTACCCCGGGGGAGCGGACAATGAGCAGTTCTTC
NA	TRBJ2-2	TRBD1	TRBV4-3	CASSQDSGQFGELFF	TGCGCCAGCAGCCAAGATTCGGGACAGTTCGGGGAGCTGTTTTTT
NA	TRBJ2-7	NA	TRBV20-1	CSAVIGGSSYEQYF	TGCAGTGCCGTAATCGGCGGAAGCTCCTACGAGCAGTACTTC
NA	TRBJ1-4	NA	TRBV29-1	CSVGRLNEKLFF	TGCAGCGTTGGACGGTTAAATGAAAAACTGTTTTTT
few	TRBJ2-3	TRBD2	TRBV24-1	CATSDRSAGLAGGSTDTQYF	TGTGCCACCAGTGACCGATCAGCGGGACTAGCGGGAGGAAGCACAGATACGCAGTATTTT
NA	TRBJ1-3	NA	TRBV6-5	CASSTDHSGNTIYF	TGTGCCAGCAGTACCGATCACTCTGGAAACACCATATATTTT
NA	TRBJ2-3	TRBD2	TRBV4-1	CASSQDGRSTDTQYF	TGCGCCAGCAGCCAAGACGGGAGGAGCACAGATACGCAGTATTTT
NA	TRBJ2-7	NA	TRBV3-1	CASSQVHDTYYEQYF	TGTGCCAGCAGCCAAGTTCACGACACCTACTACGAGCAGTACTTC
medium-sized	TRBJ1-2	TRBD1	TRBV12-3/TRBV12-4	CASRRTGGAGYGYTF	TGTGCCAGCAGACGGACAGGGGGAGCGGGCTATGGCTACACCTTC
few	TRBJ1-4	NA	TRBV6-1	CASTQGLVDNEKLFF	TGTGCCAGCACTCAAGGTTTAGTGGATAATGAAAAACTGTTTTTT
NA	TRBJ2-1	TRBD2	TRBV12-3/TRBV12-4	CASSLGTSGRGAYNEQFF	TGTGCCAGCAGTTTGGGGACTAGCGGGAGAGGGGCGTACAATGAGCAGTTCTTC
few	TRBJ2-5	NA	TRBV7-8	CASSLSGQSQETQYF	TGTGCCAGCAGCTTATCTGGACAGTCTCAAGAGACCCAGTACTTC
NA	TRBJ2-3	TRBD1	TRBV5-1	CASSLEGDRETDTQYF	TGCGCCAGCAGCTTGGAAGGAGACAGGGAAACAGATACGCAGTATTTT
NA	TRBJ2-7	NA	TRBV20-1	CSASWGGSSYEQYF	TGCAGTGCTAGTTGGGGCGGATCCTCCTACGAGCAGTACTTC
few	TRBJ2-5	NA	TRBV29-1	CSVDSGLRETQYF	TGCAGCGTTGACTCAGGGCTGCGAGAGACCCAGTACTTC
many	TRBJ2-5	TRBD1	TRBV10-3	CAISAGTGRYQETQYF	TGTGCCATCAGTGCCGGGACAGGGAGGTACCAAGAGACCCAGTACTTC
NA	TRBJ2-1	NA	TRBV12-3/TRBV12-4	CASSLGPPGYNEQFF	TGTGCCAGCAGCCTGGGCCCCCCCGGGTACAATGAGCAGTTCTTC
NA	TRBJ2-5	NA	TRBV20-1	CRAFRRGGSPPRETQYF	TGCAGGGCTTTCCGCCGAGGTGGGAGTCCTCCTCGGGAGACCCAGTACTTC
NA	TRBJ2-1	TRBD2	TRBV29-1	CSVSRLAGEGLGNEQFF	TGCAGCGTTTCGCGACTAGCGGGAGAGGGTCTTGGCAATGAGCAGTTCTTC
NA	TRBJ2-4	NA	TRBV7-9	CASSLGQVAKNIQYF	TGTGCCAGCAGCTTAGGACAAGTAGCCAAAAACATTCAGTACTTC
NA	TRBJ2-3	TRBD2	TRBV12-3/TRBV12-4	CASTQAGADTQYF	TGTGCCAGCACCCAAGCGGGAGCAGATACGCAGTATTTT
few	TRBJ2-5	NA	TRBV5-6	CASSLPDQQETQYF	TGTGCCAGCAGCTTGCCGGACCAACAAGAGACCCAGTACTTC
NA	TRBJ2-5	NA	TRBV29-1	CSGARGGQETQYF	TGCTCCGGCGCCAGGGGGGGCCAAGAGACCCAGTACTTC
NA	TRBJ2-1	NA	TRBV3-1	CASSQGIVRLDRPNEQFF	TGTGCCAGCAGCCAAGGGATTGTGAGACTAGATAGGCCCAATGAGCAGTTCTTC
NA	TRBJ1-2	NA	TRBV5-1	CASSPLGGTNYGYTF	TGCGCCAGCAGCCCCCTAGGCGGGACCAACTATGGCTACACCTTC
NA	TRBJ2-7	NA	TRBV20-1	CSARGGGTQFYEQYF	TGCAGTGCTAGAGGGGGTGGGACACAGTTCTACGAGCAGTACTTC
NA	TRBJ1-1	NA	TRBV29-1	CSVVWQRNLHTEAFF	TGCAGCGTTGTCTGGCAGAGGAACCTGCACACTGAAGCTTTCTTT
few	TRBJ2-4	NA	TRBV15	CATSRDDLGGKNIQYF	TGTGCCACCAGCAGAGATGATTTGGGGGGCAAAAACATTCAGTACTTC
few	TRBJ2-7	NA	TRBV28	CASTTGPEMGYEQYF	TGTGCCAGCACCACCGGGCCGGAGATGGGATACGAGCAGTACTTC
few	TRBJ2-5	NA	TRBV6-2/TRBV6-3	CASRPPLERGGETQYF	TGTGCCAGCAGACCACCTCTCGAGCGCGGTGGAGAGACCCAGTACTTC
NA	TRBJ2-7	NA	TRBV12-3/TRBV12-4	CASSFFQGFDEQYF	TGTGCCAGCAGTTTTTTCCAGGGTTTTGACGAGCAGTACTTC